These T cell receptor beta chains were read from a single sample in a study of cytomegalovirus exposure and HLA in healthy donors. Assay used: immunoSEQ multiplex PCR; TCRdb lists only in-frame clones, some missing. The sample holds 140,000 to 150,000 clones, 65% to 80% seen once. Sequenced sample: PBMCs. These receptors were taken from a man aged 40-55 years in good health and CMV-seropositive. Both conserved end residues are part of each CDR3. D genes are given only for firm matches. The size of a clone is reported for some rows only, either as once, few or many, or as a class for expanded clones.

CDR3nt: TGTGCCAGCAGCCGTGGTAGCTCCTACAATGAGCAGTTCTTC; CDR3aa: CASSRGSSYNEQFF; d_gene: .; v_gene: TRBV9; abundance: .; j_gene: TRBJ2-1
CDR3nt: TGTGCCAGCAGCCTAAACACGGGAGAGAACACCGGGGAGCTGTTTTTT; CDR3aa: CASSLNTGENTGELFF; d_gene: .; v_gene: TRBV4-2; abundance: once; j_gene: TRBJ2-2
CDR3nt: TGTGCCAGCAGTGGCCGACAGAACACTGAAGCTTTCTTT; CDR3aa: CASSGRQNTEAFF; d_gene: .; v_gene: TRBV2; abundance: .; j_gene: TRBJ1-1
CDR3nt: TGTGCCAGCAGCCGGCCGGGTCCGGATAATGAAAAACTGTTTTTT; CDR3aa: CASSRPGPDNEKLFF; d_gene: .; v_gene: TRBV4-2; abundance: .; j_gene: TRBJ1-4
CDR3nt: TGTGCCAGCAGCCAAGATCGCCTAGCGGGAGGGCCGTACTTC; CDR3aa: CASSQDRLAGGPYF; d_gene: TRBD2; v_gene: TRBV4-2; abundance: .; j_gene: TRBJ2-7
CDR3nt: TGTGCCAGTAGGGGGGAGGGGATGGATGGAAACACCATATATTTT; CDR3aa: CASRGEGMDGNTIYF; d_gene: .; v_gene: TRBV19; abundance: .; j_gene: TRBJ1-3
CDR3nt: TGTGCCAGCGGAGTCCCTGGTTCAGACACTGAAGCTTTCTTT; CDR3aa: CASGVPGSDTEAFF; d_gene: .; v_gene: TRBV5-6; abundance: .; j_gene: TRBJ1-1
CDR3nt: TGTGCCAGCAGCCTCCTCCTTACAGCGGACTCTGGAAACACCATATATTTT; CDR3aa: CASSLLLTADSGNTIYF; d_gene: .; v_gene: TRBV7-8; abundance: once; j_gene: TRBJ1-3
CDR3nt: TGTGCCAGCAGCTTCAGTGCAGATACGCAGTATTTT; CDR3aa: CASSFSADTQYF; d_gene: .; v_gene: TRBV7-9; abundance: .; j_gene: TRBJ2-3
CDR3nt: TGTGCCAGCAGCAGGGGTTCAGATACGCAGTATTTT; CDR3aa: CASSRGSDTQYF; d_gene: .; v_gene: TRBV9; abundance: .; j_gene: TRBJ2-3
CDR3nt: TGTTCCAGCAGCTTGTTTGGGCTTGCGAACGAGCAGTACTTC; CDR3aa: CSSSLFGLANEQYF; d_gene: .; v_gene: TRBV7-9; abundance: .; j_gene: TRBJ2-7
CDR3nt: TGTGCCAGCAGCTTAGGACATTCGAACACTGAAGCTTTCTTT; CDR3aa: CASSLGHSNTEAFF; d_gene: .; v_gene: TRBV7-8; abundance: .; j_gene: TRBJ1-1
CDR3nt: TGTGCCAGCAGCCAAGAGTCTAGCGGGAGGGCCAGGTCCTACGAGCAGTACTTC; CDR3aa: CASSQESSGRARSYEQYF; d_gene: TRBD2; v_gene: TRBV4-2; abundance: .; j_gene: TRBJ2-7
CDR3nt: TGTGCCAGCTCACCATCACGGGAAGAAAAACTGTTTTTT; CDR3aa: CASSPSREEKLFF; d_gene: .; v_gene: TRBV18; abundance: .; j_gene: TRBJ1-4
CDR3nt: TGCGCCAGCAGCTTTAATCAAGCGGGAGGGACTCGAGAGCAGTTCTTC; CDR3aa: CASSFNQAGGTREQFF; d_gene: TRBD2; v_gene: TRBV5-1; abundance: .; j_gene: TRBJ2-1
CDR3nt: TGTGCCAGCAGCTTCAAGAGCTACGAGCAGTACTTC; CDR3aa: CASSFKSYEQYF; d_gene: .; v_gene: TRBV7-9; abundance: .; j_gene: TRBJ2-7
CDR3nt: TGTGCCAGCAGTTTATTGGGCGTGGGCGGCACAGATACGCAGTATTTT; CDR3aa: CASSLLGVGGTDTQYF; d_gene: .; v_gene: TRBV28; abundance: .; j_gene: TRBJ2-3
CDR3nt: TGTGCCAGCAGCTTAGGGCGGGGGACGGTCGAGCAGTACTTC; CDR3aa: CASSLGRGTVEQYF; d_gene: TRBD2; v_gene: TRBV11-3; abundance: .; j_gene: TRBJ2-7
CDR3nt: TGTGCCAGCAAGACTAGGGTTACCCCCCCCGAGCAGTACTTC; CDR3aa: CASKTRVTPPEQYF; d_gene: .; v_gene: TRBV7-3; abundance: .; j_gene: TRBJ2-7
CDR3nt: TGTGCCAGCAGTTCCCCCGGGACTACAAATCAGCCCCAGCATTTT; CDR3aa: CASSSPGTTNQPQHF; d_gene: .; v_gene: TRBV28; abundance: .; j_gene: TRBJ1-5
CDR3nt: TGTGCCAGCAGCTTCACAGGGGACGAGCAGTACTTC; CDR3aa: CASSFTGDEQYF; d_gene: TRBD1; v_gene: TRBV7-9; abundance: few; j_gene: TRBJ2-7
CDR3nt: TGTGCCAGCAGCTCGAGCGGGGTCACAGATACGCAGTATTTT; CDR3aa: CASSSSGVTDTQYF; d_gene: TRBD2; v_gene: TRBV7-3; abundance: once; j_gene: TRBJ2-3
CDR3nt: TGTGCCAGCAGCTTACGGACAGATTCACCCCTCCACTTT; CDR3aa: CASSLRTDSPLHF; d_gene: .; v_gene: TRBV7-2; abundance: .; j_gene: TRBJ1-6
CDR3nt: TGTGCCAGTAGTGCCCTGGCAGGGCCCTACGAGCAGTACTTC; CDR3aa: CASSALAGPYEQYF; d_gene: .; v_gene: TRBV19; abundance: .; j_gene: TRBJ2-7
CDR3nt: TGCGCCAGCGGCAGGGGGCGGACTGAAGCTTTCTTT; CDR3aa: CASGRGRTEAFF; d_gene: TRBD1; v_gene: TRBV5-1; abundance: .; j_gene: TRBJ1-1
CDR3nt: TGTGCCACCAACGAGGGAGGCGGCACAGATACGCAGTATTTT; CDR3aa: CATNEGGGTDTQYF; d_gene: .; v_gene: TRBV10-3; abundance: .; j_gene: TRBJ2-3
CDR3nt: TGTGCCAGCTCTTTCTGGACAGGCGGTGGTGAAAAACTGTTTTTT; CDR3aa: CASSFWTGGGEKLFF; d_gene: TRBD1; v_gene: TRBV18; abundance: .; j_gene: TRBJ1-4
CDR3nt: TGTGCCACCAGCAGAGTCGGCAGCGGGGGACTGGAGCAGTACTTC; CDR3aa: CATSRVGSGGLEQYF; d_gene: TRBD2; v_gene: TRBV15; abundance: .; j_gene: TRBJ2-7
CDR3nt: TGTGCCAGCAGCACCCCTCTTAGAGGCTACACCTTC; CDR3aa: CASSTPLRGYTF; d_gene: .; v_gene: TRBV7-2; abundance: .; j_gene: TRBJ1-2
CDR3nt: TGTGCCAGCTCACCAGGGACAGCCTCTGGGGCCAACGTCCTGACTTTC; CDR3aa: CASSPGTASGANVLTF; d_gene: TRBD1; v_gene: TRBV18; abundance: .; j_gene: TRBJ2-6
CDR3nt: TGCGCCAGCAGCTTAGCTAGTCCGACCTCTGGGGCCAACGTCCTGACTTTC; CDR3aa: CASSLASPTSGANVLTF; d_gene: .; v_gene: TRBV5-1; abundance: .; j_gene: TRBJ2-6
CDR3nt: TGTGCCAGCAAGGGACAGGGGAGGACTGAAGCTTTCTTT; CDR3aa: CASKGQGRTEAFF; d_gene: TRBD1; v_gene: TRBV2; abundance: .; j_gene: TRBJ1-1